Below are 24 T cell receptor beta chains sequenced from a single sample in a study of shared clonotypes between healthy human individuals. Libraries were prepared by immunoSEQ multiplex PCR; TCRdb keeps only in-frame clonotypes and omits some of them. The sample shows over 400,000 clones, roughly 80% of them seen only once. Sequenced input: PBMCs. The source is a woman aged 40 to 50 in good health. Some clones in this sample may be carry-over from other donors' samples.

The table lists this clone with a few counts. A far larger clone differs by one base, so this is likely a read error. Different DNA sequences within this sample yield the same CDR3. This rearrangement joins TRBV5-4 to TRBJ1-4, with D possibly TRBD1 on 6 matching bases. CDR1 is SGHNT, CDR2 YYREEE, per germline (reference sequence). CDR3 length: 13 residues. In DNA form, the CDR3 reads TGTGCCAGCAGAGGGGGGGAGAATGAAAAATTGTTTTTT. It is translated as CASRGGENEKLFF.

On this clone itself: One junction end disagrees with the germline gene, perhaps due to a read error. The rearrangement joins TRBV30 to TRBJ1-5; D gene ambiguous. CDR1 GTSNPN and CDR2 SVGIG come from the germline V gene (reference sequence). The CDR3 is 14 residues long. Here the CDR3 DNA reads TGTGCCTGGAGTGTACGGGCAGGAAATCAGCGCCAGCATTTT. This encodes CAWSVRAGNQRQHF.

This clone occurred a few times. CDR3 in amino acids: CASSFAVNTEAFF. The DNA of the CDR3 is TGTGCCAGCAGCTTTGCGGTGAACACTGAAGCTTTCTTT. The V and J genes are TRBV5-5 and TRBJ1-1, with D unclear. The CDR3 is 13 residues long. Trimming cost V 2 bases and J 0 bases, with 5 bases left between them. Germline lookup yields CDR1 SGHKS and CDR2 YYEKEE (reference sequence).

Concerning this clone itself: A read error is likely here: a far larger clone is one base away. V is TRBV6-1 and J is TRBJ2-7; D gene uncertain. This CDR3 is 12 amino acids long. The V and J ends lost 6 bases and 4 bases respectively, with 10 bases between them. Germline-derived CDR1 and CDR2 are MNHNS and SASEGT. The CDR3, as DNA: TGTGCCAGCAGGTCCCCCTTGTACGAGCAGTACTTC. Amino acid sequence: CASRSPLYEQYF.

About this clone: Since a much larger clone is just one base distant, this may be a read error. No DNA is shown, since the ends of the CDR3 on it are uncertain; the CDR3 is the one TCRdb lists. Other DNA sequences in this sample translate to the same CDR3. The chain carries TRBV9 and TRBJ2-1; TRBD2, the table's D call, lacks a check against the DNA. Including both end residues, the CDR3 is 15 amino acids long. In germline, CDR1 is SGDLS, CDR2 YYNGEE. CDR3 residues: CASSVAPGATSKPFF.

Here the CDR3 reads CASSATGRMNTEAFF. In DNA form, the CDR3 reads TGCGCCAGCAGCGCAACAGGGCGAATGAACACTGAAGCTTTCTTT. This chain connects TRBV5-1 to TRBJ1-1; tentatively, D is TRBD1 (6 bases). V was shortened by 4 bases and J by 0 bases, with 13 bases between the two germline ends. The germline V gene encodes CDR1 SGHRS and CDR2 YFSETQ. The CDR3 loop spans 15 amino acids. The variable domain in full, with the rest retrieved from reference TRBV5-1 and TRBJ1-1, is KAGVTQTPRYLIKTRGQQVTLSCSPISGHRSVSWYQQTPGQGLQFLFEYFSETQRNKGNFPGRFSGRQFSNSRSEMNVSTLELGDSALYLCASSATGRMNTEAFFGQGTRLTVV.

This chain connects TRBV25-1 to TRBJ2-2; D may be TRBD2 (6 bases). V was shortened by 1 base and J by 4 bases, with 10 bases between the two germline ends. The CDR3 runs 15 residues. In germline, CDR1 is MGHDK, CDR2 SYGVNS. The CDR3 sequence: CASSEWGESTGELFF. CDR3 bases: TGTGCCAGCAGTGAATGGGGGGAGAGCACCGGGGAGCTGTTTTTT.

The V call is TRBV6-1, the J call TRBJ2-1, with TRBD2 matching 7 bases. Germline V lookup: CDR1 MNHNS, CDR2 SASEGT. J gave up 4 bases and V 4 bases, and 4 bases lay outside the gene matches. This CDR3 has 14 residues. The CDR3 protein is CASSARGSYNEQFF. The CDR3, as DNA: TGTGCCAGCAGTGCGCGCGGGAGTTACAATGAGCAGTTCTTC.

This clone came up once. CDR3 sequence reads: CASSGDGGVDGYTF. DNA for the CDR3: TGTGCCAGCAGTGGAGATGGTGGGGTTGATGGCTACACCTTC. The rearrangement links TRBV28 to TRBJ1-2; the D is unclear. The germline V gene encodes CDR1 MDHEN and CDR2 SYDVKM. Trimming removed 5 bases at V and 6 bases at J, with 16 bases between. CDR3 size: 14 residues.

The chain couples TRBV5-1 to TRBJ2-5; TRBD1 is a possible D gene (6 bases). With 3 bases removed from V and 0 bases from J, the gap between germline ends came to 9 bases. In germline, CDR1 is SGHRS, CDR2 YFSETQ. The CDR3 is made up of 14 amino acids. The CDR3 loop reads CASSYGTNQETQYF. The CDR3 DNA is TGCGCCAGCAGCTACGGGACAAACCAAGAGACCCAGTACTTC.

This clone showed up just a few times. The chain joins TRBV6-4 to TRBJ2-3, with 8 bases that match TRBD1. This CDR3 spans 15 amino acids. V trimming: 4 bases; J trimming: 2 bases; junction bases outside the gene matches: 5. Germline V gene sequence: CDR1 MRHNA, CDR2 SNTAGT. The CDR3 DNA is TGTGCCAGCAGTGCCGGGACAGGCTCCACAGATACGCAGTATTTT. Translation: CASSAGTGSTDTQYF.

This chain uses TRBV5-4 with TRBJ1-2, with D unresolved. Trimming cost V 3 bases and J 0 bases, with 9 bases left between them. Germline loops: CDR1 SGHNT, CDR2 YYREEE (reference sequence). This CDR3 contains 14 residues. DNA of the CDR3: TGTGCCAGCAGCTACCCGAGGTCTAACTATGGCTACACCTTC. Translated: CASSYPRSNYGYTF.

V gene TRBV19 combines with J gene TRBJ1-5; a possible D gene is TRBD1 (6 bases). Germline V gives CDR1 LNHDA, CDR2 SQIVND (reference sequence). Trimming removed 0 bases at V and 0 bases at J, with 12 bases between. The CDR3 runs to 17 residues. The CDR3 bases are TGTGCCAGTAGTATAGATGGGGGCGGCCCTAGCAATCAGCCCCAGCATTTT. Protein sequence: CASSIDGGGPSNQPQHF. Filled out from reference TRBV19 and TRBJ1-5, the complete variable domain reads DGGITQSPKYLFRKEGQNVTLSCEQNLNHDAMYWYRQDPGQGLRLIYYSQIVNDFQKGDIAEGYSVSREKKESFPLTVTSAQKNPTAFYLCASSIDGGGPSNQPQHFGDGTRLSIL.

The table lists this clone with many counts. The rearrangement joins TRBV4-1 to TRBJ1-5; D ambiguous. Trimming pared 0 bases from V and 0 bases from J, leaving 15 bases between. Germline V gene lookup returns CDR1 MGHRA and CDR2 YSYEKL. CDR3 length: 18 amino acids. CDR3 residues: CASSQEPAVSYSNQPQHF. DNA of the CDR3: TGCGCCAGCAGCCAAGAGCCCGCCGTAAGCTATAGCAATCAGCCCCAGCATTTT.

J is TRBJ1-4 and V is TRBV6-1; D might be TRBD1 (5 bases). The germline V and J ends were trimmed by 7 bases and 3 bases, with 9 bases remaining between them. This CDR3 has 13 residues. Looked up from germline, CDR1 is MNHNS and CDR2 is SASEGT. The chain's CDR3 is CASTQGANEKLFF. In DNA, the CDR3 is TGTGCCAGCACCCAGGGCGCTAATGAAAAACTGTTTTTT.

This clone appeared a single time. The chain carries TRBV27 and TRBJ2-3; 7 nucleotides agree with TRBD2. J gave up 5 bases and V 4 bases, and 9 bases lay outside the gene matches. The CDR3 contains 15 residues. Per the germline V gene, CDR1 is MNHEY and CDR2 is SMNVEV (reference sequence). This chain's CDR3 is CASSWGGGRRDTQYF. CDR3 bases: TGTGCCAGCAGTTGGGGGGGAGGTAGGAGAGATACGCAGTATTTT.

V usage is TRBV5-1 and J usage is TRBJ1-4; TRBD1 matches at 7 bases. The CDR3 spans 14 residues. Germline V gives CDR1 SGHRS, CDR2 YFSETQ. J was trimmed by 7 bases and V by 2 bases; bases with no gene match: 5. The CDR3 reads CASSFARGSEKLFF. CDR3 DNA sequence: TGCGCCAGCAGCTTTGCCAGGGGGAGTGAAAAACTGTTTTTT.

The CDR3 nucleotides read TGCGCCAGCAGCTTCCTCGGGAGGGGCATCTCTGGAAACACCATATATTTT. This translates into CASSFLGRGISGNTIYF. This sequence joins TRBV5-1 and TRBJ1-3, with D tentatively TRBD1 (5 bases). V lost 2 bases and J lost 0, with 15 bases in between. The length of the CDR3 is 17 residues. CDR1 SGHRS and CDR2 YFSETQ come from the germline V gene. The whole variable domain, filled in from reference TRBV5-1 and TRBJ1-3, reads KAGVTQTPRYLIKTRGQQVTLSCSPISGHRSVSWYQQTPGQGLQFLFEYFSETQRNKGNFPGRFSGRQFSNSRSEMNVSTLELGDSALYLCASSFLGRGISGNTIYFGEGSWLTVV.

A single count supports this clone. The gene calls are TRBV28 and TRBJ2-5, with D unresolved. Germline V CDR1 and CDR2: MDHEN, SYDVKM. V dropped 8 bases and J dropped 5 bases, with 9 bases sitting between them. The length of the CDR3 is 11 residues. The CDR3 sequence is CASAPRETQYF. Here the CDR3 DNA reads TGTGCCAGCGCTCCCCGGGAGACCCAGTACTTC. Full variable domain (remainder filled in from reference TRBV28 and TRBJ2-5): DVKVTQSSRYLVKRTGEKVFLECVQDMDHENMFWYRQDPGLGLRLIYFSYDVKMKEKGDIPEGYSVSREKKERFSLILESASTNQTSMYLCASAPRETQYFGPGTRLLVL.

J is TRBJ1-2 and V is TRBV10-3, with D tentatively TRBD1 (6 bases). The germline V and J ends were trimmed by 4 bases and 0 bases, with 6 bases remaining between them. The CDR3 loop spans 13 amino acids. Germline CDR1 is ENHRY and CDR2 is SYGVKD. This CDR3 is CAISGQANYGYTF. DNA of the CDR3: TGTGCCATCAGTGGACAGGCTAACTATGGCTACACCTTC.

The count of this clone is one. V is TRBV7-3 and J is TRBJ2-1; D might be TRBD2 (7 bases). The length of the CDR3 is 16 residues. V was clipped by 1 base and J by 6 bases, with 16 bases between them. CDR1 is SGHTA, CDR2 FQGTGA, per germline. CDR3 coding DNA: TGTGCCAGCAGCTTAAGTAGGGGGGAGGGCCTCAATGAGCAGTTCTTC. This gives the protein CASSLSRGEGLNEQFF.

This clone was recorded once. The chain recombines TRBV10-2 with TRBJ1-1; TRBD1 might be the D (5 bases). Trimming took 5 bases from V and 1 from J, leaving 11 bases between them. Germline CDR1 is WSHSY and CDR2 is SAAADI. The CDR3 is made up of 14 amino acids. This chain's CDR3 is CASSWRGRNTEAFF. The CDR3 coding sequence is TGCGCCAGCAGTTGGAGGGGCAGGAACACTGAAGCTTTCTTT.

The chain combines TRBV7-2 with TRBJ2-7; TRBD2 matches 8 bases. With V trimmed by 5 bases and J by 3 bases, 6 bases remained unmatched. The CDR3 has 14 amino acids. CDR1 SGHTA and CDR2 FQGNSA come from the germline V gene. CDR3 sequence: CASSIPGLDYEQYF. In nucleotides, the CDR3 is TGTGCCAGCAGCATCCCGGGACTAGACTACGAGCAGTACTTC.

J is TRBJ2-5 and V is TRBV30; 9 bases align to TRBD2. There are 14 residues in the CDR3. V lost 6 bases, J lost 4 bases, and 9 bases stayed unmatched. The V gene's germline CDR1 is GTSNPN and CDR2 SVGIG (reference sequence). This CDR3 is CACTTIAGVETQYF. The DNA of the CDR3 is TGTGCCTGCACAACTATAGCGGGGGTAGAGACCCAGTACTTC.